The 16 T cell receptor beta chains below all came from one sample that was sequenced in a study of T cell responses to AZD1222 COVID-19 vaccine. Using immunoSEQ multiplex PCR, the repertoire was profiled, and TCRdb retains in-frame clones only, with some absent. The sample includes more than 90,000 clones, roughly 90% of them seen just once. The starting material was peripheral blood, obtained on day 0 of AZD1222 vaccination. All receptors come from an adult in good health.

Points on this clone: An end of the junction differs from the germline gene, which may be a read error. The chain joins TRBV14 to TRBJ1-1, with no clear D. This CDR3 region has 14 residues. Germline V gene data show CDR1 as SGHDN and CDR2 as FVKESK. This CDR3 is CASRHSDGPQGPFF. The CDR3 nucleotides read TGTGCCAGCAGGCATTCCGACGGTCCCCAAGGCCCCTTTTTT.

CDR3 coding DNA: TGTGCCAGCTCACCCGTTGGGCGGGAGTTTGATTCACCCCTCCACTTT. It yields the protein CASSPVGREFDSPLHF. V is TRBV18 and J is TRBJ1-6; no clear D gene. The V end lost 3 bases, the J end lost 8 bases, and 17 bases lay between the germline ends. This CDR3 is 16 amino acids long. Germline loops: CDR1 KGHSH, CDR2 LQKENI.

The rearrangement joins TRBV3-1 (or the pseudogene TRBV3-2) to TRBJ2-7; 7 nucleotides line up with TRBD1. The CDR3 extends over 15 amino acids. Germline CDR1 is LGHDT and CDR2 is YNNKEL (reference sequence). J gave up 2 bases and V 6 bases, and 10 bases lay outside the gene matches. The CDR3 DNA follows: TGTGCCAGCAGTCGAACAGGGGTCGTAACCTACGAGCAGTACTTC. It translates to CASSRTGVVTYEQYF.

V gene TRBV4-1 combines with J gene TRBJ1-5; D call uncertain. The CDR3 has 16 amino acids. V was shortened by 1 base and J by 1 base, with 11 bases between the two germline ends. Germline V gene lookup returns CDR1 MGHRA and CDR2 YSYEKL. The CDR3, as DNA: TGCGCCAGCAGCCAAGTATCAGGTCGGAGCAATCAGCCCCAGCATTTT. It specifies CASSQVSGRSNQPQHF.

The chain has TRBV5-1 and TRBJ2-3, with D perhaps being TRBD1 or TRBD2 (5 bases each). The germline gives CDR1 SGHRS, CDR2 YFSETQ. The V end was cut by 6 bases, the J end by 3 bases, with 14 bases between. The CDR3 totals 14 residues. DNA for the CDR3: TGCGCCAGCAATTACGGGGCCGGTACAGATACGCAGTATTTT. Protein sequence: CASNYGAGTDTQYF.

The rearrangement uses TRBV5-1 and TRBJ2-3; D possibly uses TRBD1 or TRBD2 (5 bases each). CDR3 size: 14 residues. Per the germline V gene, CDR1 is SGHRS and CDR2 is YFSETQ. The V end was cut by 4 bases, the J end by 7 bases, with 16 bases between. CDR3 loop: CASSPGTTPNTQYF. As DNA, the CDR3 is TGCGCCAGCAGCCCAGGGACCACCCCTAATACGCAGTATTTT.

The V and J genes are TRBV6-5 and TRBJ2-7; 9 nucleotides align to TRBD2. V was pared by 0 bases and J by 3 bases, with 6 bases of the junction left unmatched. The CDR3 is 16 amino acids. Germline assignment: CDR1 MNHEY and CDR2 SVGAGI. CDR3 DNA: TGTGCCAGCAGTTACTCGGTGGCGGGAGGGAACTACGAGCAGTACTTC. It specifies CASSYSVAGGNYEQYF.

The V call is TRBV28, the J call TRBJ1-2; 9 nucleotides match TRBD1. The CDR3 covers 14 residues. Germline-derived CDR1 and CDR2 are MDHEN and SYDVKM. Trimming removed 4 bases from V and 8 bases from J; junction bases left unmatched: 8. CDR3 protein: CASSSPGQGKGYTF. CDR3 in DNA: TGTGCCAGCAGTTCCCCCGGACAGGGGAAAGGCTACACCTTC.

The rearrangement uses TRBV7-2 and TRBJ2-1, with 12 positions matching TRBD2. Looked up from germline, CDR1 is SGHTA and CDR2 is FQGNSA. Unmatched junction bases numbered 9, after V lost 2 bases and J lost 7 bases. CDR3 length: 17 residues. CDR3 DNA: TGTGCCAGCAGCTTAAATAGACTAGCGGGAGTCACGAATGAGCAGTTCTTC. Translation gives CASSLNRLAGVTNEQFF.

The chain has TRBV3-1 (or the pseudogene TRBV3-2) and TRBJ1-3; possibly TRBD1 for D (6 bases). In germline, CDR1 is LGHDT, CDR2 YNNKEL (reference sequence). V gave up 2 bases and J gave up 0 bases, with 14 bases separating them. The CDR3 runs 17 residues. CDR3 DNA: TGTGCCAGCAGCCAACTGGGGGCTGATAGCTCTGGAAACACCATATATTTT. Protein product: CASSQLGADSSGNTIYF.

The rearrangement uses TRBV6-4 and TRBJ2-6; TRBD2 is a possible D gene (5 bases). CDR1 and CDR2 (germline): MRHNA, SNTAGT. This CDR3 contains 18 residues. Trimming removed 0 bases at V and 0 bases at J, with 12 bases between. The CDR3 coding sequence is TGTGCCAGCAGTGACTCTGACTATGGGGTCTCTGGGGCCAACGTCCTGACTTTC. Translating gives CASSDSDYGVSGANVLTF.

J is TRBJ1-5 and V is TRBV19, with 10 bases fitting TRBD1. Trimming took 3 bases from V and 5 from J; bases not matched to a gene: 4. The germline V gene encodes CDR1 LNHDA and CDR2 SQIVND (reference sequence). CDR3 length: 15 amino acids. The CDR3 is CASSIGQGGYQPQHF. CDR3 DNA sequence: TGTGCCAGTAGTATCGGACAGGGGGGTTATCAGCCCCAGCATTTT.

The chain employs TRBV30 and TRBJ1-1, with D maybe TRBD1 (6 bases). The germline V gene encodes CDR1 GTSNPN and CDR2 SVGIG (reference sequence). Trimming took 5 bases from V and 10 from J, leaving 20 bases between them. The CDR3 contains 13 residues. The CDR3 reads CAWVNPGEGVAFF. The CDR3 coding sequence is TGTGCCTGGGTGAACCCAGGGGAAGGGGTAGCTTTCTTT.

The CDR3 here is CASSATGAQPQHF. The CDR3 nucleotides read TGTGCCAGCAGCGCCACAGGGGCTCAGCCCCAGCATTTT. The chain couples TRBV3-1 (or the pseudogene TRBV3-2) to TRBJ1-5, with 7 bases identical to TRBD1. The ends lost 5 bases at V and 6 bases at J; junction bases unmatched: 4. The CDR3 totals 13 residues. Germline V gives CDR1 LGHDT, CDR2 YNNKEL (reference sequence).

The chain employs TRBV30 and TRBJ2-4; D call uncertain. The CDR3 covers 14 residues. The germline gives CDR1 GTSNPN, CDR2 SVGIG (reference sequence). V was pared by 0 bases and J by 1 base, with 7 bases between. In DNA form, the CDR3 reads TGTGCCTGGAGTGTACTGTTGGCCAAAAACATTCAGTACTTC. It is translated as CAWSVLLAKNIQYF.

The rearrangement uses TRBV9 and TRBJ2-1; 7 positions match TRBD2. The CDR3 sequence is 15 residues long. Germline V gene data show CDR1 as SGDLS and CDR2 as YYNGEE. Unmatched junction bases numbered 8, after V lost 4 bases and J lost 4 bases. The CDR3 DNA follows: TGTGCCAGCAGCAAGGCGGGAGACCCTTACAATGAGCAGTTCTTC. It yields the protein CASSKAGDPYNEQFF.